These T cell receptor beta chains were read from a single sample in a study of cytomegalovirus exposure and HLA in healthy donors. The table came from immunoSEQ multiplex PCR; TCRdb's copy has only in-frame clones and leaves some out. In the table there are about 110,000 clones, roughly 68% of which are singletons. Sequenced material: PBMCs. The receptors derive from a man aged 30 to 45 in good health and CMV-seropositive. Both conserved end residues are part of each CDR3. Fields, in order: D gene, J gene, clone size, CDR3 length, V gene, CDR3 protein, CDR3 DNA. A D gene is named only where the DNA matches it firmly. Clone size is stated in some rows and not others, as once, few, many or a class when expanded.

d_gene: TRBD1
j_gene: TRBJ1-2
abundance: NA
len: 14
v_gene: TRBV18
CDR3aa: CASSDVGTGSGYTF
CDR3nt: TGTGCCAGCTCAGATGTAGGGACAGGGAGTGGCTACACCTTC

d_gene: NA
j_gene: TRBJ1-1
abundance: many
len: 14
v_gene: TRBV6-1
CDR3aa: CASSEGEEGTEAFF
CDR3nt: TGTGCCAGCAGTGAAGGGGAGGAGGGCACTGAAGCTTTCTTT

d_gene: TRBD1
j_gene: TRBJ1-1
abundance: NA
len: 19
v_gene: TRBV27
CDR3aa: CASSLSPPRQGGVNTEAFF
CDR3nt: TGTGCCAGCAGTTTATCCCCGCCTCGACAGGGTGGGGTGAACACTGAAGCTTTCTTT

d_gene: TRBD1
j_gene: TRBJ1-2
abundance: once
len: 14
v_gene: TRBV19
CDR3aa: CASSDTGANYGYTF
CDR3nt: TGTGCCAGTAGTGATACAGGGGCTAACTATGGCTACACCTTC

d_gene: NA
j_gene: TRBJ2-5
abundance: once
len: 11
v_gene: TRBV7-9
CDR3aa: CASSARETQYF
CDR3nt: TGTGCCAGCAGCGCGAGGGAGACCCAGTACTTC

d_gene: NA
j_gene: TRBJ1-2
abundance: once
len: 14
v_gene: TRBV6-5
CDR3aa: CASSYFGQNYGYTF
CDR3nt: TGTGCCAGCAGTTACTTTGGACAGAACTATGGCTACACCTTC

d_gene: NA
j_gene: TRBJ1-1
abundance: NA
len: 13
v_gene: TRBV5-5
CDR3aa: CASSFGQGLEAFF
CDR3nt: TGTGCCAGCAGCTTCGGGCAGGGCCTTGAAGCTTTCTTT

d_gene: NA
j_gene: TRBJ2-2
abundance: NA
len: 16
v_gene: TRBV28
CDR3aa: CASSLSSQGNTGELFF
CDR3nt: TGTGCCAGCAGTTTATCGTCCCAGGGTAACACCGGGGAGCTGTTTTTT

d_gene: TRBD1
j_gene: TRBJ2-2
abundance: once
len: 17
v_gene: TRBV9
CDR3aa: CASSVQQGGGLAGELFF
CDR3nt: TGTGCCAGCAGCGTCCAACAGGGGGGTGGCCTGGCCGGGGAGCTGTTTTTT

d_gene: NA
j_gene: TRBJ1-5
abundance: NA
len: 14
v_gene: TRBV11-2
CDR3aa: CASSLDGVNQPQHF
CDR3nt: TGTGCCAGCAGCTTGGACGGGGTCAATCAGCCCCAGCATTTT

d_gene: NA
j_gene: TRBJ1-5
abundance: few
len: 20
v_gene: TRBV18
CDR3aa: CASSPRALSTAINSNQPQHF
CDR3nt: TGTGCCAGCTCACCACGGGCCTTGAGTACCGCCATTAATAGCAATCAGCCCCAGCATTTT

d_gene: TRBD1
j_gene: TRBJ2-7
abundance: NA
len: 13
v_gene: TRBV6-6
CDR3aa: CASSYRTGSEQYF
CDR3nt: TGTGCCAGCAGTTATCGGACAGGGAGCGAGCAGTACTTC

d_gene: TRBD1
j_gene: TRBJ2-3
abundance: NA
len: 14
v_gene: TRBV10-3
CDR3aa: CAISERGQGDTQYF
CDR3nt: TGTGCCATCAGTGAGAGGGGACAGGGGGATACGCAGTATTTT

d_gene: NA
j_gene: TRBJ1-1
abundance: NA
len: 14
v_gene: TRBV7-8
CDR3aa: CASSLGAGGFEAFF
CDR3nt: TGTGCCAGCAGCTTAGGGGCGGGGGGTTTTGAAGCTTTCTTT

d_gene: TRBD2
j_gene: TRBJ2-2
abundance: NA
len: 17
v_gene: TRBV29-1
CDR3aa: CSFRPGTSGSSAGELFF
CDR3nt: TGCAGCTTCCGACCCGGGACTAGCGGGAGTTCGGCCGGGGAGCTGTTTTTT

d_gene: TRBD2
j_gene: TRBJ2-1
abundance: once
len: 17
v_gene: TRBV11-3
CDR3aa: CASSLDGSGRGYNEQFF
CDR3nt: TGTGCCAGCAGCTTAGATGGAAGCGGGAGGGGGTACAATGAGCAGTTCTTC

d_gene: NA
j_gene: TRBJ2-7
abundance: NA
len: 13
v_gene: TRBV5-1
CDR3aa: CASSLYEDLEQYF
CDR3nt: TGCGCCAGCAGCTTGTACGAGGATCTTGAGCAGTACTTC

d_gene: NA
j_gene: TRBJ1-5
abundance: NA
len: 14
v_gene: TRBV2
CDR3aa: CASTAGILMQPQHF
CDR3nt: TGTGCCAGCACCGCGGGCATTTTAATGCAGCCCCAGCATTTT

d_gene: NA
j_gene: TRBJ1-4
abundance: NA
len: 14
v_gene: TRBV25-1
CDR3aa: CASSETTTNEKLFF
CDR3nt: TGTGCCAGCAGTGAAACTACAACTAATGAAAAACTGTTTTTT

d_gene: NA
j_gene: TRBJ1-1
abundance: few
len: 15
v_gene: TRBV9
CDR3aa: CASSVDNSLNTEAFF
CDR3nt: TGTGCCAGCAGCGTAGATAACAGTTTGAACACTGAAGCTTTCTTT

d_gene: TRBD1
j_gene: TRBJ2-5
abundance: NA
len: 18
v_gene: TRBV18
CDR3aa: CASSPRGTGDLRGETQYF
CDR3nt: TGTGCCAGCTCACCACGTGGGACAGGGGATCTGCGGGGAGAGACCCAGTACTTC

d_gene: TRBD1
j_gene: TRBJ1-2
abundance: NA
len: 16
v_gene: TRBV27
CDR3aa: CASSLGTGPSNYGYTF
CDR3nt: TGTGCCAGCAGTTTAGGGACAGGTCCATCTAACTATGGCTACACCTTC

d_gene: NA
j_gene: TRBJ1-1
abundance: NA
len: 11
v_gene: TRBV5-1
CDR3aa: CASSLGREAFF
CDR3nt: TGCGCCAGCAGCTTGGGCAGGGAAGCTTTCTTT

d_gene: TRBD1
j_gene: TRBJ2-3
abundance: NA
len: 17
v_gene: TRBV19
CDR3aa: CASSPRTGTGGPDTQYF
CDR3nt: TGTGCCAGTAGTCCCCGAACCGGGACAGGGGGCCCAGATACGCAGTATTTT

d_gene: NA
j_gene: TRBJ1-1
abundance: NA
len: 11
v_gene: TRBV29-1
CDR3aa: CSVLDSPEAFF
CDR3nt: TGCAGCGTTCTGGACAGCCCGGAAGCTTTCTTT

d_gene: NA
j_gene: TRBJ1-2
abundance: NA
len: 13
v_gene: TRBV6-1
CDR3aa: CASKTGIDYGYTF
CDR3nt: TGTGCCAGCAAAACAGGGATCGACTATGGCTACACCTTC

d_gene: NA
j_gene: TRBJ2-3
abundance: few
len: 14
v_gene: TRBV5-4
CDR3aa: CASSHQRVADTQYF
CDR3nt: TGTGCCAGCAGCCACCAGCGGGTCGCAGATACGCAGTATTTT

d_gene: NA
j_gene: TRBJ2-5
abundance: NA
len: 14
v_gene: TRBV18
CDR3aa: CASSLDRAQETQYF
CDR3nt: TGTGCCAGCTCCCTAGACAGAGCCCAAGAGACCCAGTACTTC

d_gene: NA
j_gene: TRBJ1-6
abundance: NA
len: 16
v_gene: TRBV27
CDR3aa: CASSFNPGSYNSPLHF
CDR3nt: TGTGCCAGCAGTTTTAACCCCGGCTCCTATAATTCACCCCTCCACTTT

d_gene: TRBD1
j_gene: TRBJ2-5
abundance: once
len: 13
v_gene: TRBV29-1
CDR3aa: CSVERTGGETQYF
CDR3nt: TGCAGCGTTGAACGGACAGGGGGGGAGACCCAGTACTTC

d_gene: NA
j_gene: TRBJ2-7
abundance: NA
len: 14
v_gene: TRBV28
CDR3aa: CASSRTVQGSEQYF
CDR3nt: TGTGCCAGCAGCCGAACTGTTCAGGGGAGCGAGCAGTACTTC

d_gene: TRBD1
j_gene: TRBJ2-1
abundance: NA
len: 15
v_gene: TRBV13
CDR3aa: CASSTSTGVINEQFF
CDR3nt: TGTGCCAGCAGCACGTCGACAGGGGTAATCAATGAGCAGTTCTTC

d_gene: NA
j_gene: TRBJ2-5
abundance: NA
len: 12
v_gene: TRBV29-1
CDR3aa: CSVRGGQETQYF
CDR3nt: TGCAGCGTGAGGGGGGGGCAAGAGACCCAGTACTTC

d_gene: NA
j_gene: TRBJ1-1
abundance: NA
len: 12
v_gene: TRBV11-2
CDR3aa: CASSLGRFEAFF
CDR3nt: TGTGCCAGCAGCTTAGGCAGGTTTGAAGCTTTCTTT

d_gene: TRBD1
j_gene: TRBJ1-4
abundance: NA
len: 14
v_gene: TRBV6-5
CDR3aa: CASRQGQRGEKLFF
CDR3nt: TGTGCCAGTCGTCAGGGACAGCGAGGTGAAAAACTGTTTTTT

d_gene: NA
j_gene: TRBJ1-1
abundance: few
len: 14
v_gene: TRBV5-4
CDR3aa: CASSLVGVNTEAFF
CDR3nt: TGTGCCAGCAGCTTGGTAGGGGTTAACACTGAAGCTTTCTTT

d_gene: NA
j_gene: TRBJ2-7
abundance: NA
len: 14
v_gene: TRBV2
CDR3aa: CASSDSPGTYEQYF
CDR3nt: TGTGCCAGCAGTGATAGTCCAGGGACCTACGAGCAGTACTTC

d_gene: NA
j_gene: TRBJ1-5
abundance: NA
len: 19
v_gene: TRBV23-1
CDR3aa: CASSQSSGGKAGGNQPQHF
CDR3nt: TGCGCCAGCAGTCAATCATCGGGGGGGAAGGCAGGGGGCAATCAGCCCCAGCATTTT